Listed below are T cell receptor beta chains from one sample, sequenced in a study of cytomegalovirus exposure and HLA in healthy donors. Method: immunoSEQ multiplex PCR; TCRdb's copy keeps in-frame clones and lacks some. The table records 150,000 to 200,000 clones, approximately 80% of them present only once. Sequenced input: PBMCs. Every receptor here comes from a male donor in good health and CMV-seronegative. Each CDR3 is given with its conserved first and last residue. Fields, in order: V gene, J gene, CDR3 protein.

TRBV6-1,TRBJ1-4,CASNDQGTPNEKLFF
TRBV6-1,TRBJ2-4,CASSGGQGTLAKNIQYF
TRBV14,TRBJ1-2,CASSQSRNYGYTF
TRBV5-5,TRBJ1-1,CASMESLNTEAFF
TRBV28,TRBJ1-5,CASSLYVKGASNQPQHF
TRBV2,TRBJ1-4,CASGGGWEKLFF
TRBV7-9,TRBJ2-7,CASSPSAGAHEQYF
TRBV5-1,TRBJ2-2,CASSLGAGTGELFF
TRBV29-1,TRBJ2-7,CSVTSGYEQYF
TRBV28,TRBJ1-1,CASSLWGPQGEAFF
TRBV7-3,TRBJ2-3,CASSYSGGAADTQYF
TRBV18,TRBJ2-5,CASSPTGYGETQYF
TRBV7-2,TRBJ2-1,CASSLVAGHSNEQFF
TRBV27,TRBJ2-7,CASSFGGSYEQYF
TRBV11-2,TRBJ2-4,CASAGLAKNIQYF
TRBV11-2,TRBJ2-3,CASSLNRGRRTDTQYF
TRBV5-8,TRBJ2-1,CASSLGLAAFNEQFF
TRBV4-1,TRBJ2-7,CASSQRTSGSYEQYF
TRBV6-6,TRBJ2-1,CATKRGGANEQFF
TRBV4-3,TRBJ2-6,CASKEARASGANVLTF
TRBV7-9,TRBJ1-2,CASSFGPGQTNYGYTF
TRBV5-1,TRBJ2-1,CASSLVLAGNNEQFF
TRBV5-1,TRBJ1-1,CASSFSRTGSLEAFF
TRBV28,TRBJ2-3,CASSPPLAGYENTQYF
TRBV9,TRBJ2-1,CASSAGTSGNNEQFF
TRBV28,.,CASRSPSGSSETQYF
TRBV9,TRBJ2-1,CASSSSGGSSYNEQFF
TRBV2,.,CASRDRGYEQYF
TRBV5-1,TRBJ1-1,CASRLFDRQIDTEAFF
TRBV9,TRBJ2-7,CASSVGGGGASYEQYF
TRBV18,TRBJ2-6,CASSSTPGQGSTPSGANVLTF
TRBV15,TRBJ2-5,CATSRLVSETQYF
TRBV10-1,TRBJ1-1,CASNYRGDTEAFF
TRBV5-4,TRBJ2-1,CASSLGQNSYNEQFF
TRBV10-3,TRBJ1-1,CAIKSTTHYGQGRNTEAFF
TRBV9,TRBJ2-2,CASSRTEMNTGELFF
TRBV18,TRBJ1-1,CASSPTRRDREDTEAFF
TRBV29-1,TRBJ2-1,CSVDRTSGRAYNEQFF
TRBV7-9,TRBJ1-1,CASSFRGGGTEAFF
TRBV2,TRBJ1-2,CASKGQNYGYTF
TRBV19,TRBJ2-1,CASSEGQGVEQFF
TRBV18,TRBJ2-2,CASSPGRGSGELFF
TRBV4-3,TRBJ2-7,CASSQGAGVGYEQYF
TRBV2,TRBJ2-1,CASKSGRERDEQFF
TRBV4-3,TRBJ1-6,CASSQETGYNSPLHF